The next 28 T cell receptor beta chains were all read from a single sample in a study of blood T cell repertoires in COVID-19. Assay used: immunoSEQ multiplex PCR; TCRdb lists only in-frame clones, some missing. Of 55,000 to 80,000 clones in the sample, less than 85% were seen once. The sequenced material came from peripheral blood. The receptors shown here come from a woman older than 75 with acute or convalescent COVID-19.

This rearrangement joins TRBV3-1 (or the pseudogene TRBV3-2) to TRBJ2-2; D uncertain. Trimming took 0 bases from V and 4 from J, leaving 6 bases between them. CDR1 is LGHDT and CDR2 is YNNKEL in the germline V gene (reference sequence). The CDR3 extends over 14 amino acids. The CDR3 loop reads CASSQDLSTGELFF. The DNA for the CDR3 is TGTGCCAGCAGCCAAGATCTGAGCACCGGGGAGCTGTTTTTT.

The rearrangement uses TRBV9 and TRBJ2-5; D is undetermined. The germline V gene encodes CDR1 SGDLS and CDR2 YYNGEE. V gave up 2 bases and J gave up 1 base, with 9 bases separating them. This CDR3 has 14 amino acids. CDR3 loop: CASSVKPTQETQYF. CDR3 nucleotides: TGTGCCAGCAGCGTGAAACCTACCCAAGAGACCCAGTACTTC.

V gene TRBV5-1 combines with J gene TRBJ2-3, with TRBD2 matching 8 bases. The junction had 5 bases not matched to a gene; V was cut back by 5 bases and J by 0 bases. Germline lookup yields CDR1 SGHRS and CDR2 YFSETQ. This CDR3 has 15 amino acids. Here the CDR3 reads CASRDQRGSTDTQYF. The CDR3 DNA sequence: TGCGCCAGCAGAGACCAGCGGGGGAGCACAGATACGCAGTATTTT.

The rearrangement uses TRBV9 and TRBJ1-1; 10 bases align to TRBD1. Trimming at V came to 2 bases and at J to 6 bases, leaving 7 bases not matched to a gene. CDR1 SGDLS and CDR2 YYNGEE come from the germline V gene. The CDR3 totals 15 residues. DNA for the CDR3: TGTGCCAGCAGCGTCCAGGGACAGGGGACGTCTGAAGCTTTCTTT. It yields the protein CASSVQGQGTSEAFF. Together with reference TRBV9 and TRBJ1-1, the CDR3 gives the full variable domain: DSGVTQTPKHLITATGQRVTLRCSPRSGDLSVYWYQQSLDQGLQFLIQYYNGEERAKGNILERFSAQQFPDLHSELNLSSLELGDSALYFCASSVQGQGTSEAFFGQGTRLTVV.

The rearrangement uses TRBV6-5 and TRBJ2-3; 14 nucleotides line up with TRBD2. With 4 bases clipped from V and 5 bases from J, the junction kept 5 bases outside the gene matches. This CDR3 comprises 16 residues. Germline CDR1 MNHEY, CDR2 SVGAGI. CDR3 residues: CASSLVGLAGGDTQYF. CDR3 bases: TGTGCCAGCAGTTTAGTAGGACTAGCGGGAGGAGATACGCAGTATTTT.

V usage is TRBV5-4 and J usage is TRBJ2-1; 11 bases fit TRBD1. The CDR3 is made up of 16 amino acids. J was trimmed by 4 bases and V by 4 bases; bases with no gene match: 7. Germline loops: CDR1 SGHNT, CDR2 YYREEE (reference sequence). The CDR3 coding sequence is TGTGCCAGCAGCGTAGGACAGGGGGCGATGTACAATGAGCAGTTCTTC. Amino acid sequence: CASSVGQGAMYNEQFF.

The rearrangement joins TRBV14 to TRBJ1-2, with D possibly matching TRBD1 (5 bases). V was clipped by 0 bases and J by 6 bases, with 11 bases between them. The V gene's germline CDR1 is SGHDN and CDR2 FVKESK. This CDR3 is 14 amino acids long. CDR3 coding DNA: TGTGCCAGCAGCCAAGAACCAGGGAAGCATGGCTACACCTTC. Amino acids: CASSQEPGKHGYTF.

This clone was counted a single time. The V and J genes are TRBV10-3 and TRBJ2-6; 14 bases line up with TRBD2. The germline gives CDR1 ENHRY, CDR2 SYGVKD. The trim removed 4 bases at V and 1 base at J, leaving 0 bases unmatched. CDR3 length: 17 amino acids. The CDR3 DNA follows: TGTGCCATCAGTGGGACTAGCGGGAGGTCTGGGGCCAACGTCCTGACTTTC. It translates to CAISGTSGRSGANVLTF.

CDR3 protein: CASSLGPGGGQETQYF. DNA of the CDR3: TGCGCCAGCAGCTTGGGGCCGGGGGGCGGGCAAGAGACCCAGTACTTC. The rearrangement joins TRBV5-1 to TRBJ2-5; perhaps TRBD2 as D (7 bases). Germline loops: CDR1 SGHRS, CDR2 YFSETQ. The V end lost 0 bases, the J end lost 2 bases, and 14 bases lay between the germline ends. The CDR3 has 16 residues.

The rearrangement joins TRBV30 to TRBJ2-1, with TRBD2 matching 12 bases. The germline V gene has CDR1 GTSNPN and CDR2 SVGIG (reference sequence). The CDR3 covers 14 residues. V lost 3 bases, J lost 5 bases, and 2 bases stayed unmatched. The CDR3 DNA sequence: TGTGCCTGGAGCGGACTAGCGGGACACAATGAGCAGTTCTTC. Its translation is CAWSGLAGHNEQFF.

CDR3 sequence (DNA): TGTGCCAGCAGCCTCCCGGGACTAGCGGTTAGCTCCTACAATGAGCAGTTCTTC. Translating it yields CASSLPGLAVSSYNEQFF. The gene calls are TRBV12-1 and TRBJ2-1; no check of the table's D call, TRBD2, against the DNA was made. TRBV12-1 is termed a pseudogene. The CDR3 runs 18 residues.

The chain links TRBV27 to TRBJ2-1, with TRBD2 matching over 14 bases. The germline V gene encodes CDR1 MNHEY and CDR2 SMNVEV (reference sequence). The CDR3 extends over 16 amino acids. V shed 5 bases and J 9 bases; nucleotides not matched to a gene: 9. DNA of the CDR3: TGTGCCAGCAGTCCGCCCCGACTAGCGGGAGGGGGTGAGCAGTTCTTC. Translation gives CASSPPRLAGGGEQFF.

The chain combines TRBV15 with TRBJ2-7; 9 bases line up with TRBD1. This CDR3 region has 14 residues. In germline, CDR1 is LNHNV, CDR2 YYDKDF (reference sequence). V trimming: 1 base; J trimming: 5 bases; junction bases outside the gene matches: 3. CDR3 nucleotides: TGTGCCACCAGCAGAGGGGACAGGGATCACGAGCAGTACTTC. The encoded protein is CATSRGDRDHEQYF.

Written as DNA, the CDR3 is TGCGCCAGCAGCTTGGTGCAGGGGGAAGGCTACACCTTC. Encoded protein: CASSLVQGEGYTF. The V call is TRBV5-1, the J call TRBJ1-2; 7 bases line up with TRBD1. CDR3 size: 13 residues. CDR1 is SGHRS and CDR2 is YFSETQ in the germline V gene. V lost 0 bases, J lost 8 bases, and 4 bases stayed unmatched.

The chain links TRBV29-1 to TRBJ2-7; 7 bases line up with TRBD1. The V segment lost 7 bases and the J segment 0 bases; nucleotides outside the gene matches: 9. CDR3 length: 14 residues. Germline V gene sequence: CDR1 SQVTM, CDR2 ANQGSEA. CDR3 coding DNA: TGCAGCGCTCTTACGACAGGGAGCTCCTACGAGCAGTACTTC. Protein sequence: CSALTTGSSYEQYF.

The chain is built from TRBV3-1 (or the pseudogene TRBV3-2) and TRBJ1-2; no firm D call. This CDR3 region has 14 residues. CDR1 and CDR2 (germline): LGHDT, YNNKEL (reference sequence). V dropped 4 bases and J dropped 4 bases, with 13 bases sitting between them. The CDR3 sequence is CASSRSRTSYGYTF. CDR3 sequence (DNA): TGTGCCAGCAGCCGATCCCGGACTTCCTATGGCTACACCTTC.

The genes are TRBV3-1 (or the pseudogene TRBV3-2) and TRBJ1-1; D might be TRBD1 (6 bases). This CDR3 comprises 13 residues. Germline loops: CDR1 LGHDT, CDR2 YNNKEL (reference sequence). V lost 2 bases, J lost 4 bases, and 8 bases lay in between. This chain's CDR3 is CASSQLRGTEAFF. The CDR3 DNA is TGTGCCAGCAGCCAACTCAGGGGCACTGAAGCTTTCTTT.

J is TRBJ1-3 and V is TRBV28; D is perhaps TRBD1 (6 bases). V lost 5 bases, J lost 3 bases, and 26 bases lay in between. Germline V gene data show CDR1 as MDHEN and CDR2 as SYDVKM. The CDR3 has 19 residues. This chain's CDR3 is CASSIVRGPTGTVGNTIYF. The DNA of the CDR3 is TGTGCCAGCAGTATAGTCAGGGGTCCCACCGGGACGGTTGGAAACACCATATATTTT.

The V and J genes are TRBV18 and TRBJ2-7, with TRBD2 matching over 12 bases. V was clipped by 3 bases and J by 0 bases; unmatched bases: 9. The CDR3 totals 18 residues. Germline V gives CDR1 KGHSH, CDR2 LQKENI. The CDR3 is CASSPLGLAGHVSYEQYF. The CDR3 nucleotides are TGTGCCAGCTCACCCCTGGGACTAGCGGGTCACGTCTCCTACGAGCAGTACTTC.

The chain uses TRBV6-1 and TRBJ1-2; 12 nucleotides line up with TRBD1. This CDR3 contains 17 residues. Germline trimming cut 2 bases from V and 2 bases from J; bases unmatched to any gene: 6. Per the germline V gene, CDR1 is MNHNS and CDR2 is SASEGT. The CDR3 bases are TGTGCCAGCAGTGAACTACGGGACAGGGGGCAAAACTATGGCTACACCTTC. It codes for CASSELRDRGQNYGYTF.

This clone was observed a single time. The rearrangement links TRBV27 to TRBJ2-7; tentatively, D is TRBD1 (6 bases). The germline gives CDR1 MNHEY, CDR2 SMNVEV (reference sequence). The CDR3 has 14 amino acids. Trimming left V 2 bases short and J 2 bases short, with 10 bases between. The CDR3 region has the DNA TGTGCCAGCAGTTTAGGGGGCACCACCTACGAGCAGTACTTC. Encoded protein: CASSLGGTTYEQYF.

CDR3 bases: TGTGCCTGGAGTGAACAGGGTAACTATGGCTACACCTTC. Residues: CAWSEQGNYGYTF. The chain employs TRBV30 and TRBJ1-2; maybe TRBD1 (6 bases). The CDR3 length is 13 residues. V dropped 1 base and J dropped 1 base, with 7 bases sitting between them. Germline CDR1 GTSNPN, CDR2 SVGIG (reference sequence).

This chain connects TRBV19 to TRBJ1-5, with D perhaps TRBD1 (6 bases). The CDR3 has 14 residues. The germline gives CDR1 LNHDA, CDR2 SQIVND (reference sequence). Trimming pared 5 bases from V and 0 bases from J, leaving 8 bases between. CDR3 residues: CASSQGHSNQPQHF. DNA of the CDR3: TGTGCCAGTAGTCAGGGGCATAGCAATCAGCCCCAGCATTTT.

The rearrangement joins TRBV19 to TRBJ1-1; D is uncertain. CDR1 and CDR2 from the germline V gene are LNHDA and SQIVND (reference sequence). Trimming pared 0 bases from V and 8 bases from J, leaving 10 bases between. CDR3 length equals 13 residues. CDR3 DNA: TGTGCCAGTAGTATAGATGTAGCCGCAGAAGCTTTCTTT. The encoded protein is CASSIDVAAEAFF.

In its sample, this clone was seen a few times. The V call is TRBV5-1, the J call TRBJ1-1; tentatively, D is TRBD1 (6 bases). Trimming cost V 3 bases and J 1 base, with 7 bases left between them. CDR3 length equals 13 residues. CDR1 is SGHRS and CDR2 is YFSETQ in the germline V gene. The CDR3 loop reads CASSWGQNTEAFF. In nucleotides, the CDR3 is TGCGCCAGCAGCTGGGGACAGAACACTGAAGCTTTCTTT. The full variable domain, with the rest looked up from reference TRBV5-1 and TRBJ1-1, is KAGVTQTPRYLIKTRGQQVTLSCSPISGHRSVSWYQQTPGQGLQFLFEYFSETQRNKGNFPGRFSGRQFSNSRSEMNVSTLELGDSALYLCASSWGQNTEAFFGQGTRLTVV.

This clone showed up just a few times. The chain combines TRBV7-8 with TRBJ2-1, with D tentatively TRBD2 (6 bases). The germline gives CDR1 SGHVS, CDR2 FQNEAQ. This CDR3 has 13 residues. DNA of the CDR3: TGTGCTGACGAGGCGGCGGAGGGCAATGAGCAGTTCTTC. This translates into CADEAAEGNEQFF. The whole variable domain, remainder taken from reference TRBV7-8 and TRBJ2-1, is GAGVSQSPRYKVAKRGQDVALRCDPISGHVSLFWYQQALGQGPEFLTYFQNEAQLDKSGLPSDRFFAERPEGSVSTLKIQRTQQEDSAVYLCADEAAEGNEQFFGPGTRLTVL.

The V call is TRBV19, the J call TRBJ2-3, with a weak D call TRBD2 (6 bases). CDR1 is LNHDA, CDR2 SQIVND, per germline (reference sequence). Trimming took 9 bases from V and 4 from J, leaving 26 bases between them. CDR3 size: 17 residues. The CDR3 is CARHSTDKRVRADTQYF. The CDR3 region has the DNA TGTGCCAGGCACTCGACTGACAAGCGGGTCCGGGCAGATACGCAGTATTTT.

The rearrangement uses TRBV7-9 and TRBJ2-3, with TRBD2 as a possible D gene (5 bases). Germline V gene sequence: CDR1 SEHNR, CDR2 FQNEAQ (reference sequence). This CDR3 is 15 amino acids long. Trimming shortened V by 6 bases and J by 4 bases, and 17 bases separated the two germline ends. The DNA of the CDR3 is TGTGCCAGCAGTAGTACTAGAGTCGGGGCAGATACGCAGTATTTT. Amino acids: CASSSTRVGADTQYF.